These 19 T cell receptor beta chains were sequenced from one sample in a study of shared clonotypes between healthy human individuals. Assay: immunoSEQ multiplex PCR; the TCRdb copy retains only in-frame clones and omits some. The sample shows about half a million clones, 70% to 85% of them seen only once. Sequencing input: PBMCs. These receptors were taken from a woman between 35 and 50 years old in good health. Some clones in this sample may be carry-over from other donors' samples.

Remarks on this clone: Its ends do not fully match the called genes, so a read error is possible. The chain recombines TRBV9 with TRBJ2-2, with D tentatively TRBD1 (6 bases). CDR3 length: 15 residues. From germline, CDR1 is SGDLS and CDR2 YYNGEE. The CDR3 sequence: CASSRDTGNAGELFF. CDR3 sequence (DNA): TGTGCCAGCAGCCGGGACACCGGGAACGCCGGGGAGCTGTTTTTT.

The table lists this clone with a count of one. The same CDR3 arises from other DNA sequences in this sample as well. The V call is TRBV28, the J call TRBJ2-1, with 9 positions matching TRBD2. The CDR3 is 15 residues long. The V and J ends lost 3 bases and 7 bases, in that order; junction bases with no gene match: 7. CDR1 is MDHEN and CDR2 is SYDVKM in the germline V gene. CDR3 region: CASSLAGGPRNEQFF. The CDR3 bases are TGTGCCAGCAGTTTGGCGGGAGGGCCGAGGAATGAGCAGTTCTTC.

The genes are TRBV7-8 and TRBJ2-6; D remains ambiguous. This CDR3 contains 18 residues. V shed 5 bases and J shed 0 bases, with 17 bases lying between them. Germline-derived CDR1 and CDR2 are SGHVS and FQNEAQ. The CDR3 is CASSIPEGLFSGANVLTF. The CDR3 nucleotides are TGTGCCAGCAGCATCCCGGAAGGTCTCTTCTCTGGGGCCAACGTCCTGACTTTC.

The chain has TRBV27 and TRBJ2-3, with no clear D. V was pared by 4 bases and J by 0 bases, with 14 bases between. Germline CDR1 MNHEY, CDR2 SMNVEV (reference sequence). The CDR3 sequence is 16 residues long. The CDR3 sequence is CASSSHGLRSTDTQYF. In nucleotides, the CDR3 is TGTGCCAGCAGTTCCCACGGTCTACGGAGCACAGATACGCAGTATTTT.

The V call is TRBV25-1, the J call TRBJ2-6; D is uncertain. V was pared by 4 bases and J by 1 base, with 2 bases between. Germline CDR1 reads MGHDK; CDR2 reads SYGVNS. The CDR3 is made up of 13 amino acids. In DNA, the CDR3 is TGTGCCAGCAGTGCATCTGGGGCCAACGTCCTGACTTTC. The encoded protein is CASSASGANVLTF.

This clone was counted a single time. With a far larger clone one base away, a read error is the likely cause. Other DNA variants within this sample encode the same CDR3. The chain recombines TRBV11-2 with TRBJ2-3, with TRBD2 identical over 7 bases. The CDR3 is 15 residues long. The junction had 7 bases not matched to a gene; V was cut back by 3 bases and J by 4 bases. Germline V lookup: CDR1 SGHAT, CDR2 FQNNGV. The CDR3 region is CASSFWGGSPDTQYF. CDR3 bases: TGTGCCAGCAGCTTCTGGGGGGGTTCTCCAGATACGCAGTATTTT.

This chain links TRBV18 with TRBJ1-2, with unresolved D. CDR3 length: 13 amino acids. Trimming removed 2 bases at V and 5 bases at J, with 9 bases between. Germline CDR1 reads KGHSH; CDR2 reads LQKENI. CDR3 coding DNA: TGTGCCAGCTCACCAGTCACAGCTTATGGCTACACCTTC. As protein: CASSPVTAYGYTF.

A note on this clone: This CDR3 is also generated by other DNA sequences in the sample. The CDR3 bases are TGTGCCAGCAGCTTTGGTAGGGAGGAGACCCAGTACTTC. Translated, it gives CASSFGREETQYF. The genes are TRBV7-3 and TRBJ2-5; D possibly corresponds to TRBD2 (5 bases). Germline assignment: CDR1 SGHTA and CDR2 FQGTGA. The CDR3 totals 13 residues. The ends were cut back, 3 bases at V and 5 bases at J, with 10 bases in the middle.

The chain has TRBV7-9 and TRBJ2-7; 11 bases fit TRBD2. This CDR3 region has 18 residues. From germline, CDR1 is SEHNR and CDR2 FQNEAQ (reference sequence). J gave up 0 bases and V 4 bases, and 11 bases lay outside the gene matches. In nucleotides, the CDR3 is TGTGCCAGCAGCTCCGCGGGGACTAGCGGTGTAAGCTCCTACGAGCAGTACTTC. Its protein is CASSSAGTSGVSSYEQYF.

DNA for the CDR3: TGTGCCAGCAGTAAGGGGCTAGCGGGAGGCATACCTGGGGCCAACGTCCTGACTTTC. Protein product: CASSKGLAGGIPGANVLTF. The V gene is TRBV5-4, the J gene TRBJ2-6, with TRBD2 matching over 11 bases. The V gene's germline CDR1 is SGHNT and CDR2 YYREEE (reference sequence). Trimming cost V 5 bases and J 2 bases; bases outside gene matches: 12. There are 19 residues in the CDR3. Full variable domain (rest looked up from reference TRBV5-4 and TRBJ2-6): ETGVTQSPTHLIKTRGQQVTLRCSSQSGHNTVSWYQQALGQGPQFIFQYYREEENGRGNFPPRFSGLQFPNYSSELNVNALELDDSALYLCASSKGLAGGIPGANVLTFGAGSRLTVL.

The chain couples TRBV7-2 to TRBJ2-3; the D is unclear. V was clipped by 1 base and J by 6 bases, with 8 bases between them. CDR3 length equals 13 residues. The germline gives CDR1 SGHTA, CDR2 FQGNSA. CDR3: CASSLVGFDTQYF. The CDR3 DNA follows: TGTGCCAGCAGCTTAGTTGGCTTTGATACGCAGTATTTT.

The rearrangement uses TRBV5-4 and TRBJ2-7; either TRBD1 or TRBD2 may supply D (5 bases each). V lost 4 bases, J lost 3 bases, and 14 bases lay in between. Germline V gene data show CDR1 as SGHNT and CDR2 as YYREEE (reference sequence). This CDR3 region has 14 residues. CDR3 loop: CASSPEWGSYEQYF. The CDR3 DNA follows: TGTGCCAGCAGCCCGGAGTGGGGGAGCTACGAGCAGTACTTC.

This chain uses TRBV28 with TRBJ2-1; D could derive from TRBD1 or TRBD2 (5 bases each). The CDR3 spans 13 residues. CDR1 is MDHEN, CDR2 SYDVKM, per germline. V was pared by 7 bases and J by 2 bases, with 9 bases between. In nucleotides, the CDR3 is TGTGCCAGCACGGGACCAACCTACAATGAGCAGTTCTTC. Translating it yields CASTGPTYNEQFF.

The rearrangement joins TRBV30 to TRBJ1-5; D is unresolved. This CDR3 contains 13 residues. V lost 3 bases to trimming and J lost 1 base, with 7 bases between them. CDR1 GTSNPN and CDR2 SVGIG come from the germline V gene (reference sequence). The CDR3 loop reads CAWRVDSNQPQHF. DNA of the CDR3: TGTGCCTGGAGGGTGGACAGCAATCAGCCCCAGCATTTT. The whole variable domain, remainder taken from reference TRBV30 and TRBJ1-5, is SQTIHQWPATLVQPVGSPLSLECTVEGTSNPNLYWYRQAAGRGLQLLFYSVGIGQISSEVPQNLSASRPQDRQFILSSKKLLLSDSGFYLCAWRVDSNQPQHFGDGTRLSIL.

The CDR3 DNA follows: TGTGCCAGCAGCTCGCCGGGACGCAGAGGGGGCTACACCTTC. This sequence encodes CASSSPGRRGGYTF. The chain employs TRBV5-4 and TRBJ1-2; weak D call: TRBD1 (5 bases). The CDR3 length is 14 residues. Germline lookup yields CDR1 SGHNT and CDR2 YYREEE (reference sequence). V lost 3 bases, J lost 8 bases, and 17 bases lay in between.

The chain combines TRBV5-1 with TRBJ2-7; TRBD1 matches at 9 bases. The CDR3 sequence is 14 residues long. With 6 bases clipped from V and 6 bases from J, the junction kept 10 bases outside the gene matches. The V gene's germline CDR1 is SGHRS and CDR2 YFSETQ. Here the CDR3 reads CASTIQQGAGEQYF. In DNA form, the CDR3 reads TGCGCCAGCACAATCCAACAGGGGGCGGGCGAGCAGTACTTC.

The rearrangement joins TRBV19 to TRBJ1-5; possibly TRBD1 for D (5 bases). This CDR3 spans 15 amino acids. Looked up from germline, CDR1 is LNHDA and CDR2 is SQIVND (reference sequence). Trimming left V 4 bases short and J 8 bases short, with 18 bases between. For the CDR3, the DNA is TGTGCCAGTAGTAGGGCGGGACGGAGTGGAGAGCCCCAGCATTTT. This sequence encodes CASSRAGRSGEPQHF.

The DNA of the CDR3 is TGTGCCAGCAGCGTAGGACAGGGCGACGAGCAGTACTTC. Its translation: CASSVGQGDEQYF. The gene calls are TRBV5-5 and TRBJ2-7; the match to TRBD1 covers 8 bases. Germline CDR1 and CDR2: SGHKS and YYEKEE (reference sequence). The length of the CDR3 is 13 residues. V shed 4 bases and J 5 bases; nucleotides not matched to a gene: 5.

The chain carries TRBV5-1 and TRBJ2-2; 10 nucleotides line up with TRBD1. Germline V gene sequence: CDR1 SGHRS, CDR2 YFSETQ. The CDR3 length is 13 residues. The ends lost 5 bases at V and 5 bases at J; junction bases unmatched: 0. CDR3 DNA sequence: TGCGCCAGCAGGGACAGGGGGACCGGGGAGCTGTTTTTT. Translated, it gives CASRDRGTGELFF.